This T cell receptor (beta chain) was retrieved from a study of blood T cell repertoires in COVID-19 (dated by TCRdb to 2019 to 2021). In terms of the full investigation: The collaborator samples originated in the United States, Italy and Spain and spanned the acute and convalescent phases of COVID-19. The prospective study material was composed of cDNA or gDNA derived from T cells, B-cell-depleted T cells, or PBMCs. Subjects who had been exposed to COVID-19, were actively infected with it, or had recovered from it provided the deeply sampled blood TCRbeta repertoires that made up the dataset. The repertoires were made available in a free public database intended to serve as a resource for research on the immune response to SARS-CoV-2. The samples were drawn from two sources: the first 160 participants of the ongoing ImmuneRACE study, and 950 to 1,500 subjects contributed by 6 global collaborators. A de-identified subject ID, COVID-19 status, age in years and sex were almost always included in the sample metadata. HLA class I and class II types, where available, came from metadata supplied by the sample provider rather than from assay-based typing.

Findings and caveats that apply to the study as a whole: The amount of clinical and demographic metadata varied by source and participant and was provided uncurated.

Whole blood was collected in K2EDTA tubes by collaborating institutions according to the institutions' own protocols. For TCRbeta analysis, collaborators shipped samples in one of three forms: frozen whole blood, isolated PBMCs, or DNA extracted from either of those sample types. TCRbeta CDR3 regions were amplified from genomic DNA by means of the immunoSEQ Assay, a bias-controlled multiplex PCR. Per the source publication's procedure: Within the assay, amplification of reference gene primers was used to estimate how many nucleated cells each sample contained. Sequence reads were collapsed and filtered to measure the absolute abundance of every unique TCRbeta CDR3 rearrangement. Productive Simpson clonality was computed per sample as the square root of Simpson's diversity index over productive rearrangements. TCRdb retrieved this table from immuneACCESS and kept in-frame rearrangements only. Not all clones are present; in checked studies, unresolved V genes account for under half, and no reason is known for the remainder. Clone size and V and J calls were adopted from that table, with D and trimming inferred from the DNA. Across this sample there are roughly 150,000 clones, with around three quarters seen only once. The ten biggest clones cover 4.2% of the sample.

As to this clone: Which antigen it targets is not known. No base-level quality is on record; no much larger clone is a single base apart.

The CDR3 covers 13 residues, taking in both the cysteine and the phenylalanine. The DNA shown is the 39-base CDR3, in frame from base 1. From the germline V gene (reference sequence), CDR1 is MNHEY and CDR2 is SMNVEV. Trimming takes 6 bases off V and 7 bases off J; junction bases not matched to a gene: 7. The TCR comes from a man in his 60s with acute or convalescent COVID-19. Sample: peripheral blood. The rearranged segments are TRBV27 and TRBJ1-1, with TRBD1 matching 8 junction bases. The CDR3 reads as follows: CASRGTGSSEAFF. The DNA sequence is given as TGTGCCAGCAGAGGGACAGGTTCAAGTGAAGCTTTCTTT.